The rows below give T cell receptor beta chains drawn from one sample of a study of spatial heterogeneity in lung cancer. TCRdb reprocessed the 5' RACE reads with MiXCR, giving one entry per CDR3 protein. The data show under 20,000 distinct CDR3 sequences, approximately 20% seen once. This sample comprised PBMCs, obtained at follow-up. The receptor set was obtained from a male donor with early-stage non-small cell lung cancer. Both conserved end residues are part of each CDR3. Each record gives: clone size, V gene, D gene, J gene, CDR3 protein, CDR3 DNA. A D gene is named only where the DNA matches it firmly. The size of a clone is reported for some rows only, either as once, few or many, or as a class for expanded clones.

clone_size: medium-sized; v_call: TRBV7-6; d_call: NA; j_call: TRBJ2-7; cdr3_aa: CASSPRWAYEQYF; cdr3_nt: TGTGCCAGCAGCCCCCGGTGGGCCTACGAGCAGTACTTC
clone_size: medium-sized; v_call: TRBV7-9; d_call: NA; j_call: TRBJ1-6; cdr3_aa: CASSLGQVHRSPLHF; cdr3_nt: TGTGCCAGCAGCTTAGGACAGGTACATCGTTCACCCCTCCACTTT
clone_size: NA; v_call: TRBV18; d_call: NA; j_call: TRBJ2-7; cdr3_aa: CASSLLTTSYEQYF; cdr3_nt: TGTGCCAGCTCACTACTGACAACCTCCTACGAGCAGTACTTC
clone_size: few; v_call: TRBV7-2; d_call: NA; j_call: TRBJ2-7; cdr3_aa: CASSLLGHRGEEQYF; cdr3_nt: TGTGCCAGCAGTCTTCTAGGACACCGCGGAGAAGAGCAGTACTTC
clone_size: many; v_call: TRBV9; d_call: NA; j_call: TRBJ2-2; cdr3_aa: CASSLQGRTGELFF; cdr3_nt: TGTGCCAGCAGCCTGCAGGGGAGGACCGGGGAGCTGTTTTTT
clone_size: NA; v_call: TRBV12-3/TRBV12-4; d_call: TRBD1; j_call: TRBJ2-7; cdr3_aa: CASRRDRVTYEQYF; cdr3_nt: TGTGCCAGCAGACGGGACAGGGTAACCTACGAGCAGTACTTC
clone_size: many; v_call: TRBV5-1; d_call: NA; j_call: TRBJ2-7; cdr3_aa: CASSFQPTGDSGEQYF; cdr3_nt: TGCGCCAGCAGCTTTCAGCCAACGGGGGACTCGGGGGAGCAGTACTTC
clone_size: many; v_call: TRBV28; d_call: NA; j_call: TRBJ2-4; cdr3_aa: CASSSGWDIQYF; cdr3_nt: TGTGCCAGCAGTTCGGGCTGGGACATTCAGTACTTC
clone_size: many; v_call: TRBV20-1; d_call: TRBD1; j_call: TRBJ1-1; cdr3_aa: CSARGLRTGGSNTEAFF; cdr3_nt: TGCAGTGCTAGAGGGCTCCGGACAGGGGGGTCGAACACTGAAGCTTTCTTT
clone_size: few; v_call: TRBV11-3; d_call: NA; j_call: TRBJ1-2; cdr3_aa: CASSPHGGGGYGYTF; cdr3_nt: TGTGCCAGCAGCCCGCACGGGGGGGGCGGCTATGGCTACACCTTC
clone_size: NA; v_call: TRBV1; d_call: NA; j_call: TRBJ1-3; cdr3_aa: CTVNGQGPSLWKHHIYF; cdr3_nt: TGCACCGTCAATGGACAGGGCCCCTCTCTCTGGAAACACCATATATATTTT
clone_size: many; v_call: TRBV6-1; d_call: TRBD2; j_call: TRBJ2-1; cdr3_aa: CASSELPSGTPSSYNEQFF; cdr3_nt: TGTGCCAGCAGTGAGCTGCCTAGCGGGACGCCTAGCTCCTACAATGAGCAGTTCTTC
clone_size: many; v_call: TRBV10-3; d_call: NA; j_call: TRBJ1-2; cdr3_aa: CAISESRAPYGYTF; cdr3_nt: TGTGCCATCAGTGAGTCCCGGGCGCCCTATGGCTACACCTTC
clone_size: NA; v_call: TRBV20-1; d_call: TRBD1; j_call: TRBJ1-1; cdr3_aa: CSARDRMNTEAFF; cdr3_nt: TGCAGTGCTAGGGACAGGATGAACACTGAAGCTTTCTTT